The present T cell receptor beta chain was sequenced within a study of cytomegalovirus exposure and HLA in healthy donors. Study-wide background: Inside one of the first data releases sat 85 million or so unique TCRs taken from HLA-typed donors.

Broader study findings: Association of a missense DCLRE1C variant with TCR beta V- and J-gene trimming was reported in a later analysis. Exclusion applied to some V segments, including TRBV6-2 and TRBV6-3, as they were indistinguishable. Earlier analysis yielded a pattern in which most TCR beta V segments were productive about 90% or about 30% of the time.

After removal of 4 bases from V and 1 base from J, the junction contained 10 bases not matched to a gene. CDR3 size: 17 residues. Germline V gives CDR1 SGHNT, CDR2 YYREEE (reference sequence). PCR used 60 Vbeta primers and 13 Jbeta primers. Assay: immunoSEQ multiplex PCR; the TCRdb copy retains only in-frame clones and omits some. The table includes 200,000 or so clones, roughly four fifths detected once. Of note for this clone: The antigen is undetermined.

This sequence originates from a woman younger than 30 in good health and CMV-seropositive. The sequencing sample was made of PBMCs. The chain joins TRBV5-4 to TRBJ2-2; 7 nucleotides match TRBD1. The CDR3 DNA is TGTGCCAGCAGCCTTGGGGCCGGGACAGAGAACACCGGGGAGCTGTTTTTT. It yields the protein CASSLGAGTENTGELFF. Complete variable domain (other parts from reference TRBV5-4 and TRBJ2-2): ETGVTQSPTHLIKTRGQQVTLRCSSQSGHNTVSWYQQALGQGPQFIFQYYREEENGRGNFPPRFSGLQFPNYSSELNVNALELDDSALYLCASSLGAGTENTGELFFGEGSRLTVL.